This T cell receptor (beta chain) originates from a study of blood T cell repertoires in COVID-19 (dated by TCRdb to 2019 to 2021). Context from the whole study: Samples covering the acute and convalescent phases of COVID-19 were provided by collaborators in the United States, Italy and Spain. The prospective study material was composed of cDNA or gDNA derived from T cells, B-cell-depleted T cells, or PBMCs. Subjects who had been exposed to COVID-19, were actively infected with it, or had recovered from it provided the deeply sampled blood TCRbeta repertoires that made up the dataset. The repertoires were made available in a free public database intended to serve as a resource for research on the immune response to SARS-CoV-2. The samples were drawn from the first 160 participants of the ongoing ImmuneRACE study and from more than 1,000 subjects provided by 6 global collaborators. The sample metadata nearly always contained a de-identified subject ID, COVID-19 status, age in years and sex. HLA class I and class II types, where available, came from metadata supplied by the sample provider rather than from assay-based typing. Beyond this particular receptor, the publication reports: How much clinical and demographic metadata was included differed by source and by participant, and the metadata was provided uncurated.

Collaborating institutions collected whole blood in K2EDTA tubes following their own protocols. For TCRbeta analysis, collaborators shipped samples in one of three forms: frozen whole blood, isolated PBMCs, or DNA extracted from either of those sample types. This clone was observed a few times. Its antigen is unknown. Within one base of it there is no much larger clone, and no base qualities were kept. TCRbeta CDR3 regions were amplified from genomic DNA using the immunoSEQ Assay, a bias-controlled multiplex PCR. The study's processing was this. Within the assay, amplification of reference gene primers was used to estimate how many nucleated cells each sample contained. Sequence reads were collapsed and filtered to measure the absolute abundance of every unique TCRbeta CDR3 rearrangement. Productive Simpson clonality was computed per sample as the square root of Simpson's diversity index over productive rearrangements. The source is immuneACCESS, and TCRdb retained only in-frame sequences with V and J called. Part of the clones is not carried over; for the studies checked, unresolved V genes explain less than half of this, and the remainder is unexplained. V and J calls plus clone size are reproduced from that table; the DNA served to infer D and trimming. In this sample the table shows roughly 130,000 clones, about 84% of which occur a single time. Of the sample, roughly an eighth is held by the ten largest clones.

The sequencing sample was made of peripheral blood. The clonotype was recovered from an older woman with acute or convalescent COVID-19.

CDR3 reads: CASSTSPLGQFYEQYF. The nucleotide sequence reads TGTGCCAGTAGTACTTCCCCCTTAGGACAGTTCTACGAGCAGTACTTC. This chain is built from TRBV19 and TRBJ2-7; the D segment could be TRBD1, given 6 matching bases. For CDR1 and CDR2, the germline V gene (reference sequence) lists LNHDA and SQIVND. V is clipped by 4 bases and J by 3 bases, and the sequence between their germline boundaries is 19 bases long. The CDR3 contains 16 residues, cysteine and phenylalanine counted. Left in the record is the CDR3 DNA by itself, 48 bases read in frame from the first base.